This T cell receptor beta chain was retrieved from a study of cytomegalovirus exposure and HLA in healthy donors. Primers included in the PCR were 60 Vbeta and 13 Jbeta primers. The table came from immunoSEQ multiplex PCR; TCRdb's copy has only in-frame clones and leaves some out. The sample shows some 210,000 clones, around 80% of them seen only once. This TCR came from a male donor in good health and CMV-seronegative. The sequencing input was PBMCs.

The CDR3 DNA is TGTGCCACCAGCAGAGCTCGTGGCTACACCTTC. This encodes CATSRARGYTF. The gene calls are TRBV15 and TRBJ1-2; D remains unclear. The CDR3 covers 11 residues. Germline assignment: CDR1 LNHNV and CDR2 YYDKDF (reference sequence). Trimming cost V 1 base and J 7 bases, with 4 bases left between them. The entire variable domain, with the rest obtained from reference TRBV15 and TRBJ1-2, is as follows: DAMVIQNPRYQVTQFGKPVTLSCSQTLNHNVMYWYQQKSSQAPKLLFHYYDKDFNNEADTPDNFQSRRPNTSFCFLDIRSPGLGDTAMYLCATSRARGYTFGSGTRLTVV.